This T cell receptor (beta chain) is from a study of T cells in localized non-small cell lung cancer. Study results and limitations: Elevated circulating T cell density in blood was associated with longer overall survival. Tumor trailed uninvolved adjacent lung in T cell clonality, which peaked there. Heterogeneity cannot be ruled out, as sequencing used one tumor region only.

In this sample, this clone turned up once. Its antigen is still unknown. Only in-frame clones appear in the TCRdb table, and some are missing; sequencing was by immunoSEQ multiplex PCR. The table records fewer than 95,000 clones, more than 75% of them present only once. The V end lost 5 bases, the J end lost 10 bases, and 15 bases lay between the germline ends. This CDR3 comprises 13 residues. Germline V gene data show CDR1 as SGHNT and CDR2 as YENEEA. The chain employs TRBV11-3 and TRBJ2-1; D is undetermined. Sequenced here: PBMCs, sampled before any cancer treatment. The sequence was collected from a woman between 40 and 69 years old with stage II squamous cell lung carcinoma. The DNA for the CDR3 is TGTGCCAGCAGCGACGGACCGCGAAGGGAGCAGTTCTTC. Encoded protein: CASSDGPRREQFF.